The source of this T cell receptor (beta chain) is a study of cytomegalovirus exposure and HLA in healthy donors. This table comes from immunoSEQ multiplex PCR, and its TCRdb copy is limited to in-frame clones, with some not included. Here the sample spans fewer than 150,000 clones, around 88% being singletons. The CDR3 is 14 residues long. V lost 5 bases and J 1 base, leaving 11 bases between the germline ends. Germline CDR1 is MDHEN and CDR2 is SYDVKM. Sequenced material: PBMCs. This chain joins TRBV28 and TRBJ1-1; possible D gene TRBD1, 5 bases. The origin of this receptor is a woman under 30 in good health and CMV-seropositive. The CDR3 coding sequence is TGTGCCAGCAGTCCCCCCGGGGGGAACACTGAAGCTTTCTTT. Translating it yields CASSPPGGNTEAFF.